The 27 T cell receptor beta chains below all came from one sample that was sequenced in a study of chronic HIV infection and antiretroviral therapy. TCRdb recomputed calls from the 5' RACE reads with MiXCR, one row per CDR3 protein. This sample yields about 48,000 distinct CDR3 sequences, of which over 15% are seen a single time; over 2.5% belongs to the top ten. Sequenced: peripheral blood. These receptors came from an adult who had HIV and had not received antiretroviral therapy, or was an uninfected healthy control (not recorded which).

The CDR3 DNA follows: TGTGCCAGCAGGTACCTCCGGGATACCTTAAGACTCTATGGCTACACCTTC. It translates to CASRYLRDTLRLYGYTF. V usage is TRBV11-2 and J usage is TRBJ1-2, with unresolved D. Per the germline V gene, CDR1 is SGHAT and CDR2 is FQNNGV. The CDR3 runs to 17 residues. The V gene lost 6 bases and the J gene lost 4 bases, with 24 bases spanning the gap.

This clonotype turned up a few times. The chain has TRBV28 and TRBJ1-2; no reliable D call. The germline V gene encodes CDR1 MDHEN and CDR2 SYDVKM. The V and J ends lost 5 bases and 5 bases respectively, with 12 bases between them. The CDR3 spans 13 residues. The CDR3 DNA reads as TGTGCCAGCAGTCTCCGGACTGATTATGGCTACACCTTC. Translated, it gives CASSLRTDYGYTF.

This chain links TRBV28 with TRBJ2-1; the D is unclear. Germline V gene sequence: CDR1 MDHEN, CDR2 SYDVKM. V was trimmed by 5 bases and J by 7 bases, leaving 6 bases between them. The CDR3 spans 11 residues. CDR3 DNA: TGTGCCAGCAGTCCACTAAATGAGCAGTTCTTC. As protein: CASSPLNEQFF.

Comment on this clonotype: A read error is likely, as this CDR3 ends without the conserved phenylalanine or tryptophan. No DNA is shown, since the ends of the CDR3 on it are uncertain; the CDR3 is the one TCRdb lists. J is TRBJ1-1 and V is TRBV12-1; the table's D call, TRBD1, has no DNA check behind it. TRBV12-1 is classified as a pseudogene. The CDR3 region is 12 residues in length, termini included. The CDR3 spells CASSFDCLWDRP.

This clonotype was counted between two and nine times. V usage is TRBV12-3 or TRBV12-4 and J usage is TRBJ2-3; 7 bases fit TRBD2. The CDR3 contains 15 residues. The V segment lost 4 bases and the J segment 5 bases; nucleotides outside the gene matches: 9. CDR3 protein: CASSWVRASGDTQYF. The CDR3 bases are TGTGCCAGCAGTTGGGTGAGGGCTAGCGGAGATACGCAGTATTTT.

The table lists this clonotype with a few counts. The chain has TRBV20-1 and TRBJ2-3, with D unclear. From germline, CDR1 is DFQATT and CDR2 SNEGSKA (reference sequence). Trimming took off 0 bases at V and 8 bases at J, with 12 bases between the two ends. This CDR3 has 13 residues. The CDR3: CSARDFGLRTQYF. DNA for the CDR3: TGCAGTGCTAGAGATTTCGGCTTGCGTACGCAGTATTTT.

V is TRBV5-1 and J is TRBJ1-1; D not certain. V dropped 0 bases and J dropped 3 bases, with 9 bases sitting between them. CDR1 SGHRS and CDR2 YFSETQ come from the germline V gene. The CDR3 is 14 amino acids. CDR3 in amino acids: CASSLALADTEAFF. In nucleotides, the CDR3 is TGCGCCAGCAGCTTGGCGTTAGCGGACACTGAAGCTTTCTTT.

This clonotype appeared a few times. The chain combines TRBV9 with TRBJ2-7, with 9 bases fitting TRBD2. The J segment lost 5 bases and the V segment lost 4 bases, leaving 19 bases of the junction unmatched. This CDR3 is built from 18 residues. In germline, CDR1 is SGDLS, CDR2 YYNGEE. The CDR3 DNA follows: TGTGCCAGCAGCCCCCGAACACTTGGCGGGGGGGCCGTCCACGAGCAGTACTTC. Its protein is CASSPRTLGGGAVHEQYF.

This clonotype was counted between two and nine times. The chain has TRBV4-1 and TRBJ1-2; D call uncertain. The germline V gene has CDR1 MGHRA and CDR2 YSYEKL. The CDR3 has 14 amino acids. Trimming removed 1 base from V and 2 bases from J, with 8 bases in between. This CDR3 is CASSQVGQNYGYTF. CDR3 nucleotide sequence: TGCGCCAGCAGCCAAGTCGGCCAGAACTATGGCTACACCTTC.

This clonotype was seen a few times. The genes are TRBV5-4 and TRBJ2-5; D uncertain. This CDR3 region has 12 residues. Trimming left V 2 bases short and J 5 bases short, with 7 bases between. In germline, CDR1 is SGHNT, CDR2 YYREEE (reference sequence). CDR3 DNA sequence: TGTGCCAGCAGCTTCCCGAGGGAGACCCAGTACTTC. Translation: CASSFPRETQYF. Full variable domain (rest looked up from reference TRBV5-4 and TRBJ2-5): ETGVTQSPTHLIKTRGQQVTLRCSSQSGHNTVSWYQQALGQGPQFIFQYYREEENGRGNFPPRFSGLQFPNYSSELNVNALELDDSALYLCASSFPRETQYFGPGTRLLVL.

This clonotype showed up just a few times. The genes are TRBV11-1 and TRBJ1-1, with TRBD1 as a possible D gene (6 bases). V shed 4 bases and J shed 0 bases, with 9 bases lying between them. The length of the CDR3 is 14 residues. Germline CDR1 reads SGHAT; CDR2 reads FQDESV (reference sequence). CDR3 DNA: TGTGCCAGCAGCTATAACAGGGTGAACACTGAAGCTTTCTTT. Translating it yields CASSYNRVNTEAFF. The whole variable domain, remainder taken from reference TRBV11-1 and TRBJ1-1, is EAEVAQSPRYKITEKSQAVAFWCDPISGHATLYWYRQILGQGPELLVQFQDESVVDDSQLPKDRFSAERLKGVDSTLKIQPAELGDSAMYLCASSYNRVNTEAFFGQGTRLTVV.

The chain employs TRBV5-5 and TRBJ1-6; D is ambiguous. CDR3 length equals 14 residues. Trimming pared 4 bases from V and 9 bases from J, leaving 14 bases between. CDR1 is SGHKS, CDR2 YYEKEE, per germline (reference sequence). The CDR3 nucleotides read TGTGCCAGCAGCCCCCGGTCCCTAGGTTCACCCCTCCACTTT. This sequence encodes CASSPRSLGSPLHF.

Many counts were recorded for this clonotype. This chain connects TRBV4-1 to TRBJ2-3; the D call may be TRBD1 or TRBD2 (5 bases each). Trimming shortened V by 4 bases and J by 4 bases, and 12 bases separated the two germline ends. The CDR3 is 14 residues long. Germline V lookup: CDR1 MGHRA, CDR2 YSYEKL. The CDR3 spells CASSRGREADTQYF. Written as DNA, the CDR3 is TGCGCCAGCAGCCGGGGGAGAGAGGCAGATACGCAGTATTTT.

V gene TRBV28 combines with J gene TRBJ2-6, with TRBD1 matching 7 bases. CDR3 size: 15 residues. The V segment lost 6 bases and the J segment 2 bases; nucleotides outside the gene matches: 4. The germline V gene has CDR1 MDHEN and CDR2 SYDVKM. The CDR3, as DNA: TGTGCCAGCAGGACTCAGGGGGCTGGGGCCAACGTCCTGACTTTC. It yields the protein CASRTQGAGANVLTF.

The chain recombines TRBV6-5 with TRBJ2-3; 7 bases are a match to TRBD2. This CDR3 contains 15 residues. Looked up from germline, CDR1 is MNHEY and CDR2 is SVGAGI. The junction had 7 bases not matched to a gene; V was cut back by 7 bases and J by 0 bases. This CDR3 reads CASTERGASTDTQYF. CDR3 in DNA: TGTGCCAGCACTGAGCGGGGTGCTAGCACAGATACGCAGTATTTT.

This clonotype was found a few times. V gene TRBV5-4 combines with J gene TRBJ2-7, with 8 positions matching TRBD1. V was clipped by 4 bases and J by 2 bases; unmatched bases: 2. Germline-derived CDR1 and CDR2 are SGHNT and YYREEE (reference sequence). The CDR3 extends over 13 amino acids. CDR3 sequence: CASSGGQAYEQYF. The CDR3 bases are TGTGCCAGCAGCGGGGGACAGGCCTACGAGCAGTACTTC.

The chain carries TRBV29-1 and TRBJ2-1; 7 bases are shared with TRBD2. With V trimmed by 7 bases and J by 13 bases, 13 bases remained unmatched. The length of the CDR3 is 12 residues. The germline gives CDR1 SQVTM, CDR2 ANQGSEA. The CDR3 nucleotides are TGCAGCGGGGATCTAGCGGACCGCCCCCAGTTCTTC. Translated: CSGDLADRPQFF.

The rearrangement links TRBV2 to TRBJ2-1, with D unclear. Trimming removed 3 bases from V and 11 bases from J, with 8 bases in between. Germline CDR1 is SNHLY and CDR2 is FYNNEI. The CDR3 consists of 11 residues. The CDR3 DNA sequence: TGTGCCAGCAGTGAGACCCTTAAGCAGTTCTTC. The encoded protein is CASSETLKQFF.

This clonotype was observed a handful of times. The rearrangement uses TRBV28 and TRBJ2-1, with D perhaps TRBD2 (7 bases). The CDR3 consists of 15 residues. Per germline, CDR1 MDHEN and CDR2 SYDVKM. V was trimmed by 2 bases and J by 4 bases, leaving 12 bases between them. CDR3 loop: CASSLGGAGYNEQFF. The CDR3 DNA follows: TGTGCCAGCAGTTTAGGGGGGGCGGGATACAATGAGCAGTTCTTC.

This clonotype was detected ten times or more. The gene calls are TRBV7-8 and TRBJ2-3, with 7 bases fitting TRBD2. The CDR3 covers 15 residues. The trim removed 0 bases at V and 2 bases at J, leaving 2 bases unmatched. The germline V gene has CDR1 SGHVS and CDR2 FQNEAQ. CDR3 in amino acids: CASSLAGGTTDTQYF. DNA for the CDR3: TGTGCCAGCAGCTTAGCGGGAGGGACCACAGATACGCAGTATTTT. Full variable domain (remainder filled in from reference TRBV7-8 and TRBJ2-3): GAGVSQSPRYKVAKRGQDVALRCDPISGHVSLFWYQQALGQGPEFLTYFQNEAQLDKSGLPSDRFFAERPEGSVSTLKIQRTQQEDSAVYLCASSLAGGTTDTQYFGPGTRLTVL.

Only a few counts were recorded for this clonotype. V and J are TRBV29-1 and TRBJ2-1, with unresolved D. V was trimmed by 3 bases and J by 0 bases, leaving 0 bases between them. Germline V gives CDR1 SQVTM, CDR2 ANQGSEA. The CDR3 consists of 11 residues. CDR3 residues: CSVDSYNEQFF. CDR3 coding DNA: TGCAGCGTTGACTCCTACAATGAGCAGTTCTTC.

This clonotype came up a few times. This sequence joins TRBV27 and TRBJ1-1, with D perhaps matching TRBD1 (6 bases). The CDR3 covers 12 residues. The germline V gene has CDR1 MNHEY and CDR2 SMNVEV (reference sequence). The V and J ends lost 5 bases and 6 bases respectively, with 10 bases between them. The CDR3 sequence is CASSMQGSEAFF. For the CDR3, the DNA is TGTGCCAGCAGTATGCAGGGGTCTGAAGCTTTCTTT.

The chain is built from TRBV29-1 and TRBJ2-7; 11 bases align to TRBD1. In germline, CDR1 is SQVTM, CDR2 ANQGSEA. V was pared by 4 bases and J by 6 bases, with 11 bases of the junction left unmatched. The CDR3 has 15 amino acids. The CDR3 is CSVVTPGTGGGEQYF. CDR3 in DNA: TGCAGCGTTGTCACTCCCGGGACAGGGGGAGGCGAGCAGTACTTC.

This clonotype came up a few times. The chain uses TRBV28 and TRBJ2-3; 8 nucleotides align to TRBD2. This CDR3 has 16 amino acids. V lost 5 bases, J lost 4 bases, and 11 bases stayed unmatched. The germline V gene has CDR1 MDHEN and CDR2 SYDVKM. The CDR3, as DNA: TGTGCCAGCAGTCCAGTAGCGGGAAGGTTAGCAGATACGCAGTATTTT. This codes for CASSPVAGRLADTQYF. Using reference TRBV28 and TRBJ2-3 for the parts outside the CDR3, the full variable domain is DVKVTQSSRYLVKRTGEKVFLECVQDMDHENMFWYRQDPGLGLRLIYFSYDVKMKEKGDIPEGYSVSREKKERFSLILESASTNQTSMYLCASSPVAGRLADTQYFGPGTRLTVL.

With regard to this clonotype: A much larger clone lies a single base off, so this may be a read error. The chain couples TRBV7-2 to TRBJ1-5; weak D call: TRBD1 (5 bases). CDR3 length: 15 amino acids. Germline lookup yields CDR1 SGHTA and CDR2 FQGNSA. For the CDR3, the DNA is TGTGCCAGCAGTCTTGGGGCAGGGCGAAATCAGCCCCAGAATTTT. It specifies CASSLGAGRNQPQNF.

This clonotype occurred a few times. The V and J genes are TRBV7-9 and TRBJ1-1; D is undetermined. There are 13 residues in the CDR3. CDR1 and CDR2 from the germline V gene are SEHNR and FQNEAQ (reference sequence). Trimming took off 5 bases at V and 0 bases at J, with 7 bases between the two ends. This CDR3 is CASSPLMNTEAFF. In DNA form, the CDR3 reads TGTGCCAGCAGCCCGCTCATGAACACTGAAGCTTTCTTT. The variable domain in full, completed from reference TRBV7-9 and TRBJ1-1, reads DTGVSQNPRHKITKRGQNVTFRCDPISEHNRLYWYRQTLGQGPEFLTYFQNEAQLEKSRLLSDRFSAERPKGSFSTLEIQRTEQGDSAMYLCASSPLMNTEAFFGQGTRLTVV.

The chain carries TRBV6-5 and TRBJ1-4, with D uncertain. The CDR3 has 14 residues. CDR1 MNHEY and CDR2 SVGAGI come from the germline V gene. V gave up 2 bases and J gave up 8 bases, with 12 bases separating them. The CDR3 sequence is CASSYDEGKEKLFF. CDR3 DNA sequence: TGTGCCAGCAGTTACGATGAGGGCAAAGAAAAACTGTTTTTT.